These 3 T cell receptor beta chains share one sample of origin, sequenced in a study of vaccination and CD4 T cells after COVID-19. Sequencing of DNA taken from cultured CD4+ T cells relied on the Oncomine TCR Beta short-read assay. A single record per CDR3 protein comes from TCRdb applying MiXCR to the PCR reads. Of about 9,000 distinct CDR3 sequences in the sample, about 50% are singletons; the top ten hold roughly 8.1%. These receptors have no known antigen. The treatment: approximately 11-day PBMC culture with coronavirus spike peptide pools or control peptides (ViraFEST assay). Sequenced sample: CD4+ T cells from blood, cultured in vitro. The receptors shown here come from a human donor who had recovered from COVID-19.

The rearrangement links TRBV24-1 to TRBJ1-5; unclear D gene. This CDR3 has 15 residues. Trimming took 3 bases from V and 3 from J, leaving 11 bases between them. CDR1 is KGHDR, CDR2 SFDVKD, per germline. In DNA form, the CDR3 reads TGTGCCACCAGTGATAACCGACGGCTCAATCAGCCCCAGCATTTT. This translates into CATSDNRRLNQPQHF.

The rearrangement links TRBV15 to TRBJ2-2, with D possibly being TRBD1 (5 bases). From germline, CDR1 is LNHNV and CDR2 YYDKDF (reference sequence). V dropped 0 bases and J dropped 6 bases, with 11 bases sitting between them. This CDR3 region has 15 residues. CDR3 in DNA: TGTGCCACCAGCAGAGATAGGGGCGCTCCCGGGGAGCTGTTTTTT. Protein: CATSRDRGAPGELFF.

The V and J genes are TRBV19 and TRBJ1-1, with D possibly TRBD1 on 5 matching bases. Germline V lookup: CDR1 LNHDA, CDR2 SQIVND (reference sequence). CDR3 length: 13 amino acids. Trimming pared 7 bases from V and 6 bases from J, leaving 15 bases between. CDR3 bases: TGTGCCAGTACAGGGTGGGCTCGGCCTGAAGCTTTCTTT. This gives the protein CASTGWARPEAFF.